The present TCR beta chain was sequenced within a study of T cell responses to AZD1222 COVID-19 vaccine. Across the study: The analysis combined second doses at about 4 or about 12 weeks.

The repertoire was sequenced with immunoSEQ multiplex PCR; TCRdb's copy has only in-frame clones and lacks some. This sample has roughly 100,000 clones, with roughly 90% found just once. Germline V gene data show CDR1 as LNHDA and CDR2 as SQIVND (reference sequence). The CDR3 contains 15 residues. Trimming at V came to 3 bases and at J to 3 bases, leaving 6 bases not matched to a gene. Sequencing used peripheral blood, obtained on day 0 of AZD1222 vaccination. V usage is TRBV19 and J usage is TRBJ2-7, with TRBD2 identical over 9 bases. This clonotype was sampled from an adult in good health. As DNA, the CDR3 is TGTGCCAGTAGTATGCGCGGGAGGGCCGACTACGAGCAGTACTTC. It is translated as CASSMRGRADYEQYF.